This T cell receptor beta chain stems from a study of cytomegalovirus exposure and HLA in healthy donors. This PCR relied on a set of 60 Vbeta primers and 13 Jbeta primers. The repertoire was sequenced with immunoSEQ multiplex PCR; TCRdb's copy has only in-frame clones and lacks some. The sample has approximately 37,000 clones. The CDR3 contains 19 residues. Germline CDR1 MGHRA, CDR2 YSYEKL. V lost 3 bases to trimming and J lost 6 bases; unmatched junction nucleotides: 13. This TCR came from a man aged 40-49 years in good health and CMV-seropositive. The V and J genes are TRBV4-1 and TRBJ2-3; 15 nucleotides agree with TRBD2. Sequenced material: PBMCs. The CDR3 is CASSHRGLAGGPNWDTQYF. CDR3 DNA: TGCGCCAGCAGCCACCGAGGACTAGCGGGAGGGCCTAATTGGGATACGCAGTATTTT.